This T cell receptor beta chain was sequenced for a study of blood T cells in healthy people across ages. Comments on this clonotype: Its antigen is currently unknown.

Germline V gene lookup returns CDR1 SGHTA and CDR2 FQGNSA. There are 13 residues in the CDR3. Germline trimming cut 0 bases from V and 10 bases from J; bases unmatched to any gene: 2. Then a second PCR, running roughly 6 to 12 cycles, was carried out with a sample-barcoded 5' primer and a J-beta primer mix. TCRdb reprocessed the 5' RACE reads with MiXCR, giving one entry per CDR3 protein. The table records 1,800,000 or so distinct CDR3 sequences, about 39% of them present only once. Study-wide findings and caveats: Estimates based on one million T cells were treated as lower bounds.

The chain has TRBV7-2 and TRBJ2-1, with 8 nucleotides matching TRBD2. This clonotype was obtained from a human donor in good health. Material for sequencing was blood. CDR3 nucleotides: TGTGCCAGCAGCTTAGCGCAGCGGGGGGAGCAGTTCTTC. Protein product: CASSLAQRGEQFF.